A selection of T cell receptor beta chains follows, all from one sample in a study of T cell responses to AZD1222 COVID-19 vaccine. Assay: immunoSEQ multiplex PCR; the TCRdb copy retains only in-frame clones and omits some. Found here are about 99,000 clones, about 85% of them singletons; the top ten hold about 2.9%. Specimen: peripheral blood, collected on day 0 of AZD1222 vaccination. Source of these receptors: an adult in good health. Each CDR3 is given with its conserved first and last residue. A D gene is named only where the DNA matches it firmly. Where a row states a size, it is once, few, many or the class of an expanded clone; other rows omit it.

v_call	d_call	cdr3_length	j_call	clone_size	cdr3_aa	cdr3_nt
TRBV19	NA	15	TRBJ1-1	NA	CASSLTRGMNTEAFF	TGTGCCAGTAGTCTAACCCGGGGGATGAACACTGAAGCTTTCTTT
TRBV12-5	TRBD2	17	TRBJ2-3	NA	CASGEGLAGGRADTQYF	TGTGCTAGTGGCGAGGGACTAGCGGGGGGGCGGGCAGATACGCAGTATTTT
TRBV6-5	NA	14	TRBJ1-1	NA	CASSYSEGGTEAFF	TGTGCCAGCAGTTACTCTGAGGGGGGAACTGAAGCTTTCTTT
TRBV4-3	NA	15	TRBJ2-1	NA	CASSQEPLLDDEQFF	TGCGCCAGCAGCCAAGAGCCCCTACTGGACGATGAGCAGTTCTTC
TRBV24-1	TRBD1	16	TRBJ2-3	NA	CATSDLTGGLTDTQYF	TGTGCCACCAGTGATCTAACAGGGGGTCTCACAGATACGCAGTATTTT
TRBV6-1	TRBD2	15	TRBJ2-3	NA	CASSDGGGGTDTQYF	TGTGCCAGCAGTGATGGGGGGGGAGGGACAGATACGCAGTATTTT
TRBV2	NA	16	TRBJ1-1	NA	CASSEAVTVMNTEAFF	TGTGCCAGCAGTGAAGCGGTGACGGTCATGAACACTGAAGCTTTCTTT
TRBV10-3	NA	14	TRBJ1-5	NA	CAISEEQGGRPQHF	TGTGCCATCAGTGAAGAACAGGGTGGTCGGCCCCAGCATTTT
TRBV19	NA	13	TRBJ2-7	NA	CASSGEGIREQYF	TGTGCCAGCTCGGGCGAGGGGATCCGCGAGCAGTACTTC
TRBV6-1	NA	17	TRBJ1-6	NA	CASSEAPGSSYNSPLHF	TGTGCCAGCAGTGAAGCGCCCGGGAGCTCCTATAATTCACCCCTCCACTTT
TRBV29-1	NA	13	TRBJ1-1	NA	CSVGSRMNTEAFF	TGCAGCGTGGGGTCCCGAATGAACACTGAAGCTTTCTTT
TRBV7-6	NA	14	TRBJ1-3	NA	CASSLAGSGNTIYF	TGTGCCAGCAGCTTAGCCGGCTCTGGAAACACCATATATTTT
TRBV5-6	NA	15	TRBJ1-2	NA	CASSLAGIGNYGYTF	TGTGCCAGCAGCTTGGCCGGGATAGGGAACTATGGCTACACCTTC
TRBV5-6	NA	12	TRBJ1-6	NA	CASSLAHSPLHF	TGTGCCAGCAGCTTGGCCCATTCACCCCTCCACTTT
TRBV3-1/TRBV3-2	TRBD1	14	TRBJ1-1	once	CASSQGQGITEAFF	TGTGCCAGCAGCCAAGGACAGGGAATCACTGAAGCTTTCTTT
TRBV4-3	NA	18	TRBJ2-2	few	CASSQVGRWGSGTGELFF	TGCGCCAGCAGTCAGGTCGGCAGGTGGGGTTCGGGCACCGGGGAGCTGTTTTTT
TRBV7-8	NA	13	TRBJ1-5	NA	CASSLDSGQPQHF	TGTGCCAGCAGCTTAGATTCGGGGCAGCCCCAGCATTTT
TRBV7-6	NA	16	TRBJ2-1	NA	CASSPLGGRSYNEQFF	TGTGCCAGCAGCCCTTTAGGGGGACGCTCCTACAATGAGCAGTTCTTC
TRBV15	NA	14	TRBJ1-6	few	CATSRDGPNSPLHF	TGTGCCACCAGCAGAGATGGCCCCAATTCACCCCTCCACTTT
TRBV4-1	TRBD2	14	TRBJ2-1	NA	CASSHGLAGDEQFF	TGCGCCAGCAGTCATGGACTAGCCGGGGATGAGCAGTTCTTC
TRBV4-3	NA	14	TRBJ1-2	NA	CASSQDRSNYGYTF	TGCGCCAGCAGCCAAGACAGATCTAACTATGGCTACACCTTC
TRBV3-1/TRBV3-2	NA	13	TRBJ1-1	NA	CASSQSTQAEAFF	TGTGCCAGCAGCCAATCCACCCAGGCTGAAGCTTTCTTT
TRBV6-5	NA	13	TRBJ2-7	NA	CASRKEDLYEQYF	TGTGCCAGCAGAAAGGAGGACCTCTACGAGCAGTACTTC
TRBV5-5	NA	16	TRBJ1-1	NA	CASSLSLLAVNTEAFF	TGTGCCAGCAGCCTCAGCCTCCTAGCAGTGAACACTGAAGCTTTCTTT
TRBV5-1	NA	15	TRBJ2-3	NA	CASSLGSVSTDTQYF	TGCGCCAGCAGCTTGGGTAGCGTCAGCACAGATACGCAGTATTTT
TRBV7-9	NA	15	TRBJ1-5	NA	CASSLYGNGNQPQHF	TGTGCCAGCAGCTTATACGGGAACGGCAATCAGCCCCAGCATTTT
TRBV7-3	NA	14	TRBJ2-7	NA	CASSTGRPNYEQYF	TGTGCCAGCAGTACGGGGAGGCCCAACTACGAGCAGTACTTC
TRBV3-1/TRBV3-2	NA	15	TRBJ1-1	NA	CASSRKGQRDTEAFF	TGTGCCAGCAGCCGAAAGGGGCAGAGGGACACTGAAGCTTTCTTT
TRBV7-2	NA	15	TRBJ2-3	few	CASSLIPSRTDTQYF	TGTGCCAGCAGCTTAATTCCATCCCGCACAGATACGCAGTATTTT
TRBV19	NA	13	TRBJ2-2	few	CASMDTNTGELFF	TGTGCCAGTATGGACACGAACACCGGGGAGCTGTTTTTT
TRBV3-1/TRBV3-2	NA	12	TRBJ2-1	NA	CASSQTDNEQFF	TGTGCCAGCAGCCAAACAGACAATGAGCAGTTCTTC
TRBV6-5	NA	14	TRBJ1-5	NA	CASRKDSSNQPQHF	TGTGCCAGCAGAAAGGACAGTAGCAATCAGCCCCAGCATTTT